Described below is a single TCR beta chain sequence and its context. Antigen specificity is unknown. This CDR3 region has 17 residues. CDR1 and CDR2 (germline): MDHEN, SYDVKM. With V trimmed by 4 bases and J by 1 base, 5 bases remained unmatched. These data belong to a study of shared clonotypes between healthy human individuals. Notes on the study in general: The study sampled only blood, and tissue repertoires likely differ.

Assay: immunoSEQ multiplex PCR; the TCRdb copy retains only in-frame clones and omits some. Seen here are approximately 500,000 clones, 81% observed once, and the top ten hold over 9.5%. The sequenced sample consisted of PBMCs. This chain links TRBV28 with TRBJ2-3; 13 positions match TRBD2. The receptor was derived from a woman aged 35 to 49 in good health. Some clones in this sample may be carry-over from other donors' samples. The CDR3 loop is CASSWGLAGLRTDTQYF. The DNA of the CDR3 is TGTGCCAGCAGTTGGGGACTAGCGGGACTACGCACAGATACGCAGTATTTT.